This T cell receptor beta chain was identified during a study of blood T cell repertoires in COVID-19. The overall study: COVID-19 samples collected from the United States, Italy and Spain covered acute and convalescent phases. PBMCs, B-cell-depleted T cells, or T cells were the source of the cDNA or gDNA that made up the material.

The germline V gene encodes CDR1 MNHNY and CDR2 SVGAGI (reference sequence). V lost 0 bases and J lost 5, with 14 bases in between. The CDR3 is made up of 15 amino acids. How the authors handled the data: Estimation of nucleated cell counts was performed using reference gene primer amplification. The table came from immunoSEQ multiplex PCR; TCRdb's copy has only in-frame clones and leaves some out. V and J calls and clone size are copied from that table; D and trimming were computed from the DNA. This repertoire shows about 350,000 clones, roughly 89% found once; its top ten account for just under 4%. Seattle enrolled patients during active infection and tracked them longitudinally.

This receptor was taken from a woman aged 55-70 years with COVID-19, enrolled during active disease. Sample: peripheral blood. The genes are TRBV6-6 and TRBJ2-7, with D possibly matching TRBD1 (5 bases). CDR3 sequence: CASSYSQARANEQYF. CDR3 coding DNA: TGTGCCAGCAGTTACTCGCAGGCCAGGGCCAACGAGCAGTACTTC.